These T cell receptor beta chains were read from a single sample in a study of T cell responses to AZD1222 COVID-19 vaccine. Sequenced by immunoSEQ multiplex PCR; TCRdb stores in-frame clones only, minus some. This table holds about 110,000 clones, about 90% found once. The sample was peripheral blood, taken on day 0 of AZD1222 vaccination. The receptors stem from an adult in good health. CDR3s include the opening cysteine and the closing phenylalanine or tryptophan. D genes are given only for firm matches. Some rows have no size entry. The others give once, few or many, or a class for an expanded clone.

CDR3aa | CDR3nt | j_gene | abundance | v_gene | d_gene
CASSLDHQANYGYTF | TGCGCCAGCAGCTTGGATCATCAAGCTAACTATGGCTACACCTTC | TRBJ1-2 | NA | TRBV5-1 | NA
CASSESSPRAKLFF | TGCGCCAGCAGTGAGTCATCACCCCGGGCAAAACTGTTTTTT | TRBJ1-4 | NA | TRBV10-1 | NA
CASRGLAGSGELFF | TGTGCCAGCAGGGGACTAGCGGGGTCCGGGGAGCTGTTTTTT | TRBJ2-2 | NA | TRBV11-3 | TRBD2
CAWTSGRAHEQYF | TGTGCCTGGACTAGCGGGAGGGCCCACGAGCAGTACTTC | TRBJ2-7 | NA | TRBV30 | TRBD2
CASSLGQSNQPQHF | TGCGCCAGCAGCTTGGGACAGAGCAATCAGCCCCAGCATTTT | TRBJ1-5 | NA | TRBV5-1 | NA
CASSPSVSSYGYTF | TGTGCCAGCAGCCCGTCGGTGTCTAGCTATGGCTACACCTTC | TRBJ1-2 | NA | TRBV5-8 | NA
CAVQGNYEQYF | TGCGCCGTCCAGGGGAACTACGAGCAGTACTTC | TRBJ2-7 | NA | TRBV10-2 | NA
CASSGQAGIGYNEQFF | TGCGCCAGCAGTGGCCAAGCGGGGATAGGATACAATGAGCAGTTCTTC | TRBJ2-1 | once | TRBV10-2 | TRBD2
CASSPQKGNSPLHF | TGTGCCAGCTCACCTCAGAAGGGTAATTCACCCCTCCACTTT | TRBJ1-6 | NA | TRBV18 | NA
CASRTGTWNTIYF | TGTGCCAGCAGAACCGGGACCTGGAACACCATATATTTT | TRBJ1-3 | NA | TRBV6-6 | NA
CASSQEGAALEAFF | TGCGCCAGCAGCCAAGAAGGGGCCGCCCTGGAAGCTTTCTTT | TRBJ1-1 | NA | TRBV4-3 | NA
CASSRISSGNTIYF | TGTGCCAGCAGCCGCATAAGCTCTGGAAACACCATATATTTT | TRBJ1-3 | NA | TRBV7-9 | NA
CASRLGQEGNTIYF | TGTGCCAGCAGACTAGGACAGGAGGGAAACACCATATATTTT | TRBJ1-3 | NA | TRBV6-6 | TRBD1
CASSGTDEQYF | TGTGCCAGCAGTGGGACAGACGAGCAGTACTTC | TRBJ2-7 | NA | TRBV6-4 | NA
CASSERGTGSYEQYF | TGTGCCAGCAGTGAAAGGGGGACTGGATCCTACGAGCAGTACTTC | TRBJ2-7 | NA | TRBV6-1 | NA
CATSRDRWYTEAFF | TGTGCCACCAGCAGGGACAGATGGTACACTGAAGCTTTCTTT | TRBJ1-1 | NA | TRBV15 | NA
CAIEPRTSYF | TGTGCCATAGAACCCAGGACTTCGTACTTC | TRBJ2-7 | NA | TRBV6-4 | NA
CASSQGYPREAFF | TGTGCCAGCAGCCAAGGATACCCCCGGGAAGCTTTCTTT | TRBJ1-1 | NA | TRBV6-5 | NA
CASSDQREGLREQYF | TGCGCCAGCAGTGACCAGCGGGAGGGCCTCAGGGAGCAGTACTTC | TRBJ2-7 | NA | TRBV10-1 | TRBD2
CASSPQGAGELFF | TGTGCCAGCAGCCCACAGGGGGCCGGGGAGCTGTTTTTT | TRBJ2-2 | NA | TRBV12-3/TRBV12-4 | TRBD1
CASKEGLNQPQHF | TGTGCCAGTAAAGAGGGTCTGAATCAGCCCCAGCATTTT | TRBJ1-5 | NA | TRBV19 | NA
CASSQPVYYGYTF | TGTGCCAGCAGCCAACCGGTGTACTATGGCTACACCTTC | TRBJ1-2 | NA | TRBV4-2 | NA
CASSQARELYEQYF | TGCGCCAGCAGCCAAGCCCGGGAACTCTACGAGCAGTACTTC | TRBJ2-7 | NA | TRBV4-1 | NA
CASSPGGAFSYNEQFF | TGTGCCAGCAGTCCCGGGGGAGCGTTCTCCTACAATGAGCAGTTCTTC | TRBJ2-1 | NA | TRBV5-4 | NA
CASSMRKRKDTQYF | TGTGCCAGTAGTATGAGGAAAAGGAAGGATACGCAGTATTTT | TRBJ2-3 | NA | TRBV19 | NA
CASSSFGLAGGSTGELFF | TGTGCCAGCAGTTCCTTTGGACTAGCGGGAGGGAGCACCGGGGAGCTGTTTTTT | TRBJ2-2 | NA | TRBV27 | TRBD2
CASSLEYGEQFF | TGTGCCAGCAGCTTGGAGTATGGTGAGCAGTTCTTC | TRBJ2-1 | NA | TRBV11-3 | NA
CASSLRHGSSYNEQFF | TGTGCCAGCAGCTTAAGACACGGGAGCTCCTACAATGAGCAGTTCTTC | TRBJ2-1 | NA | TRBV7-2 | NA
CASRAGTGDPYEQYF | TGTGCCAGCAGGGCAGGTACAGGGGACCCCTACGAGCAGTACTTC | TRBJ2-7 | NA | TRBV6-5 | TRBD1
CASSAGRLAGVLDEQFF | TGTGCCAGCAGCGCTGGCCGGCTAGCGGGAGTTTTGGATGAGCAGTTCTTC | TRBJ2-1 | NA | TRBV5-4 | TRBD2
CASNGGTYGYTF | TGTGCCAGCAACGGGGGTACCTATGGCTACACCTTC | TRBJ1-2 | NA | TRBV12-3/TRBV12-4 | NA
CASSLWASGSGTYNEQFF | TGCGCCAGCAGCTTGTGGGCTAGCGGGAGTGGGACCTACAATGAGCAGTTCTTC | TRBJ2-1 | NA | TRBV5-1 | TRBD2
CASSSRTAGVSSYNEQFF | TGTGCCAGCAGCTCACGAACGGCGGGGGTGAGCTCCTACAATGAGCAGTTCTTC | TRBJ2-1 | NA | TRBV5-6 | TRBD2
CASSRRGEKLFF | TGTGCCAGCAGCAGGAGAGGGGAAAAACTGTTTTTT | TRBJ1-4 | NA | TRBV11-3 | NA